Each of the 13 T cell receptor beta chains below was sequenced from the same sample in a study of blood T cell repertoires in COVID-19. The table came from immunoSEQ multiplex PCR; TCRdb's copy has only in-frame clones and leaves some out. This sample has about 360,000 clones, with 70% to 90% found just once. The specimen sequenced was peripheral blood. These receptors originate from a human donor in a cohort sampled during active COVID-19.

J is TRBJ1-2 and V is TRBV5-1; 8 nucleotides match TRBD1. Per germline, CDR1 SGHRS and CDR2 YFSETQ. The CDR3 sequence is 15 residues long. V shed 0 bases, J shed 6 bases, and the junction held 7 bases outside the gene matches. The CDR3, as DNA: TGCGCCAGCAGCTTGGTCGCAGGGGGCGATGATGGCTACACCTTC. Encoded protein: CASSLVAGGDDGYTF.

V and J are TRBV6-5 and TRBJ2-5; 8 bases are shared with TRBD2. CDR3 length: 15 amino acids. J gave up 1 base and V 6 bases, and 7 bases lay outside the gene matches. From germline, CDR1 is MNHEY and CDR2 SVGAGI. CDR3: CASSQDLAGQETQYF. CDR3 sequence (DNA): TGTGCCAGCAGCCAAGACCTAGCGGGCCAAGAGACCCAGTACTTC.

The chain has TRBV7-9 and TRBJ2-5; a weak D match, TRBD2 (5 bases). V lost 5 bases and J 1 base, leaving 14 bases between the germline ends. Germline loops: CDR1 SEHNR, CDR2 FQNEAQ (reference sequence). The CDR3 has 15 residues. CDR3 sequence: CASSPLAGVQETQYF. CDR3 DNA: TGTGCCAGCAGCCCCCTCGCCGGGGTCCAAGAGACCCAGTACTTC.

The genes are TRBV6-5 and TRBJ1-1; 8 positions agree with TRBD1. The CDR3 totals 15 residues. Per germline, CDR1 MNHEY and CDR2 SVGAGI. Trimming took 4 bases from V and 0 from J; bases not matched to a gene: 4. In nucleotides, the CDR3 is TGTGCCAGCAGTTGGAAGGGACAGGTGAACACTGAAGCTTTCTTT. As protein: CASSWKGQVNTEAFF.

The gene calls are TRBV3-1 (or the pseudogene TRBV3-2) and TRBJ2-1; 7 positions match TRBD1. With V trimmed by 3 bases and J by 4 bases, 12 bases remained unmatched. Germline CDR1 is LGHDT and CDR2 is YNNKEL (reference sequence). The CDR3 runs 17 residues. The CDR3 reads CASSQTGGQEPYNEQFF. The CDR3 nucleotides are TGTGCCAGCAGCCAGACCGGTGGACAGGAACCGTACAATGAGCAGTTCTTC.

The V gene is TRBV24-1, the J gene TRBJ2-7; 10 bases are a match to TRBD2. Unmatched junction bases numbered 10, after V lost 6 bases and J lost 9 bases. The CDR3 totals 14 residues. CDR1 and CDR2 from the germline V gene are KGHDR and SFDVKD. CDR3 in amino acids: CATSPSGREDRQYF. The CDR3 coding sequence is TGTGCCACCAGTCCAAGCGGGAGGGAAGATCGGCAGTACTTC.

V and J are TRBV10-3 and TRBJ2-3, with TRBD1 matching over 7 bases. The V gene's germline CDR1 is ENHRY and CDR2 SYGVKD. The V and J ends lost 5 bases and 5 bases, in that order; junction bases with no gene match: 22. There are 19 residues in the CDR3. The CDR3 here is CAISILVGGRSEQLDTQYF. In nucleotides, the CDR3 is TGTGCCATCAGTATCCTGGTAGGGGGCCGATCCGAGCAGCTAGATACGCAGTATTTT.

CDR3 sequence (DNA): TGTGCCAGTAGTATTTTCTTACAGGGTGAAGAAAAACTGTTTTTT. It translates to CASSIFLQGEEKLFF. The chain couples TRBV19 to TRBJ1-4, with a possible D match to TRBD1 (6 bases). The CDR3 spans 15 residues. Trimming removed 3 bases from V and 8 bases from J, with 16 bases in between. Germline V lookup: CDR1 LNHDA, CDR2 SQIVND (reference sequence). The full variable domain, completed using reference TRBV19 and TRBJ1-4, is DGGITQSPKYLFRKEGQNVTLSCEQNLNHDAMYWYRQDPGQGLRLIYYSQIVNDFQKGDIAEGYSVSREKKESFPLTVTSAQKNPTAFYLCASSIFLQGEEKLFFGSGTQLSVL.

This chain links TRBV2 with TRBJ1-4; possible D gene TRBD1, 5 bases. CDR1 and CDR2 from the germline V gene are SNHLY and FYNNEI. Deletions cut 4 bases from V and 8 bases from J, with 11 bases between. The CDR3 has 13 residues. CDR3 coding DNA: TGTGCCAGCAGTGTCTCGACAGACGAAAAACTGTTTTTT. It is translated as CASSVSTDEKLFF.

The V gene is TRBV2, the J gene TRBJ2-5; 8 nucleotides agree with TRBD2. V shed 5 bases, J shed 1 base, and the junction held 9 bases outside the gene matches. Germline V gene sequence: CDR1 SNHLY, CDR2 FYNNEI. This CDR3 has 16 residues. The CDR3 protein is CASSLSRGGVQETQYF. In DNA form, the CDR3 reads TGTGCCAGCAGTTTATCACGGGGGGGGGTCCAAGAGACCCAGTACTTC.

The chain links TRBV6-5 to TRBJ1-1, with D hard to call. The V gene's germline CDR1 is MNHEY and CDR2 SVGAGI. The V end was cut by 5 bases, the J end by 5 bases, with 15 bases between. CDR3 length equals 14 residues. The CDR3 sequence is CASSPPSGYTEAFF. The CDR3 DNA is TGTGCCAGCAGTCCGCCCTCGGGGTATACTGAAGCTTTCTTT.

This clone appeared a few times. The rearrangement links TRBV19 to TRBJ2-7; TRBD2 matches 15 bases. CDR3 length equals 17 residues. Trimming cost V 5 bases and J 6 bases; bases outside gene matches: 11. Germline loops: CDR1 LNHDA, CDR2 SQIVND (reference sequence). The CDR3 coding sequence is TGTGCCAGTAGTGACCCCTGGACTAGCGGGAGGGCCAGCGAGCAGTACTTC. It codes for CASSDPWTSGRASEQYF.

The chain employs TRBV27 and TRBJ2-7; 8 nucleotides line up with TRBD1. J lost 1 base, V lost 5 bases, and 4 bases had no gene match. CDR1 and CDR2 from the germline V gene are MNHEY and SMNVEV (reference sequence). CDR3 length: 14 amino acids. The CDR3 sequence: CASSGTGSSYEQYF. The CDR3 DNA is TGTGCCAGCAGTGGGACAGGCTCATCCTACGAGCAGTACTTC.